This T cell receptor (beta chain) was found in a study of T cell responses to AZD1222 COVID-19 vaccine. Trimming cost V 8 bases and J 3 bases; bases outside gene matches: 4. Germline V CDR1 and CDR2: MDHEN, SYDVKM. The CDR3 totals 13 residues. Broader study findings: As reported, nearly half of all spike-specific TCRs target variant regions that are unmutated. Sampling captured repertoires only after the peak T cell response. An increase in Spike-specific TCR breadth and depth was observed after two AZD1222 doses.

Clones were read by immunoSEQ multiplex PCR, and TCRdb kept only the in-frame ones, dropping some. The table records about 46,000 clones, about 90% of them present only once. This clone has more than one count but fewer than ten. The antigen is unknown. The chain links TRBV28 to TRBJ2-7, with 10 bases aligning to TRBD1. The source is an adult who received the AZD1222 COVID-19 vaccine. Specimen: peripheral blood, collected 28 days after the second AZD1222 dose. In nucleotides, the CDR3 is TGTGCCAGCCAGACAGGGGGCCTCTACGAGCAGTACTTC. Amino acid sequence: CASQTGGLYEQYF.